This is a list of T cell receptor beta chains from one sample in a study of shared clonotypes between healthy human individuals. Using immunoSEQ multiplex PCR, the repertoire was profiled, and TCRdb retains in-frame clones only, with some absent. Here the sample spans 700,000 to 950,000 clones, around 96% being singletons. The sequenced sample was naive CD8+ T cells sorted from blood. The receptors stem from a man aged 30 to 45 in good health. Both conserved end residues are part of each CDR3. The D gene is left open where the match is weak. Size tells how often a clone was seen (once, few, many) or the class of an expanded clone, and some rows leave it out.

D gene,clone size,V gene,J gene,CDR3 protein,CDR3 DNA
TRBD2,.,TRBV4-3,TRBJ2-2,CASSQEEAGLLNTGELFF,TGCGCCAGCAGCCAAGAAGAGGCGGGACTATTAAACACCGGGGAGCTGTTTTTT
TRBD1,.,TRBV29-1,TRBJ1-4,CSVSGQPNEKLFF,TGCAGCGTATCGGGACAGCCTAATGAAAAACTGTTTTTT
.,.,TRBV5-4,TRBJ2-5,CASSLRGETQYF,TGTGCCAGCAGCTTGCGTGGGGAGACCCAGTACTTC
.,.,TRBV6-1,TRBJ2-7,CASSDTGHEQYF,TGTGCCAGCAGTGACACAGGACACGAGCAGTACTTC
TRBD2,.,TRBV5-6,TRBJ2-3,CASSLVGAGGYTDTQYF,TGTGCCAGCAGCTTGGTTGGAGCGGGAGGTTACACAGATACGCAGTATTTT
TRBD1,.,TRBV28,TRBJ2-1,CALRDSGYNEQFF,TGTGCCCTCCGGGACAGCGGTTACAATGAGCAGTTCTTC
.,.,TRBV4-1,TRBJ2-3,CASSQLSGGDTQYF,TGCGCCAGCAGCCAACTGAGCGGTGGGGATACGCAGTATTTT
.,.,TRBV4-1,TRBJ1-5,CASSQTAGHAREPQHF,TGCGCCAGCAGCCAAACTGCGGGACACGCCCGGGAGCCCCAGCATTTT
.,.,TRBV4-3,TRBJ2-3,CASSQTLSGIRTDTQYF,TGCGCCAGCAGCCAGACCCTAAGCGGAATCCGCACAGATACGCAGTATTTT
.,.,TRBV10-1,TRBJ1-2,CASSESITGTNYGYTF,TGCGCCAGCAGTGAGTCGATTACAGGGACGAACTATGGCTACACCTTC
.,.,TRBV7-9,TRBJ1-4,CASSSLGSWENEKLFF,TGTGCCAGCAGCTCTTTGGGAAGTTGGGAGAATGAAAAACTGTTTTTT
.,.,TRBV5-1,TRBJ2-7,CASSAGYEQYF,TGCGCCAGTTCCGCGGGCTACGAGCAGTACTTC
TRBD2,.,TRBV5-1,TRBJ2-1,CASSLVGLHNEQFF,TGCGCCAGCAGCTTGGTGGGACTACACAATGAGCAGTTCTTC
TRBD2,.,TRBV30,TRBJ2-7,CAWTWTSGTTEQYF,TGTGCCTGGACGTGGACTAGCGGGACAACCGAGCAGTACTTC
TRBD1,few,TRBV5-5,TRBJ2-2,CASSAWTGGTGELFF,TGTGCCAGCAGCGCCTGGACAGGGGGGACCGGGGAGCTGTTTTTT
TRBD2,.,TRBV29-1,TRBJ2-3,CSVEASGIHTDTQYF,TGCAGCGTTGAGGCTAGCGGGATACACACAGATACGCAGTATTTT
.,.,TRBV7-9,TRBJ2-1,CASSLVGRAYNEQFF,TGTGCCAGCAGCTTAGTCGGGAGAGCCTACAATGAGCAGTTCTTC
TRBD2,.,TRBV4-1,TRBJ2-7,CASSLHPQREDYEQYF,TGCGCCAGCAGCCTCCACCCCCAGCGGGAGGACTACGAGCAGTACTTC
.,.,TRBV6-5,TRBJ2-7,CASAAVSYEQYF,TGTGCCAGCGCCGCAGTCTCCTACGAGCAGTACTTC
.,.,TRBV5-1,TRBJ2-7,CASSLTISDEQYF,TGCGCCAGCAGCTTAACTATCTCGGACGAGCAGTACTTC
.,.,TRBV7-6,TRBJ2-4,CASSLGASGKNIQYF,TGTGCCAGCAGCTTAGGAGCGTCGGGCAAAAACATTCAGTACTTC
TRBD1,.,TRBV5-5,TRBJ2-5,CASSLGQGAETQYF,TGTGCCAGCAGTCTAGGACAGGGGGCAGAGACCCAGTACTTC
.,.,TRBV6-6,TRBJ2-7,CASSIRDLEQYF,TGTGCCAGCAGTATCAGGGACCTTGAGCAGTACTTC
.,.,TRBV7-6,TRBJ2-5,CASSGYREIGETQYF,TGTGCCAGCAGCGGATACAGGGAGATTGGAGAGACCCAGTACTTC
.,.,TRBV19,TRBJ2-1,CASSNVLGVTSLYNEQFF,TGTGCCAGTAGTAACGTCCTGGGGGTAACAAGCCTCTACAATGAGCAGTTCTTC
.,.,TRBV9,TRBJ1-6,CASSVVPDRPLHF,TGTGCCAGCAGCGTAGTACCCGACAGACCCCTCCACTTT
TRBD1,.,TRBV27,TRBJ2-7,CASSLRDRAVSEQYF,TGTGCCAGCAGTTTACGGGACAGGGCCGTCTCCGAGCAGTACTTC
TRBD2,.,TRBV18,TRBJ2-6,CASSPNRGSGLADSGANVLTF,TGTGCCAGCTCACCGAATAGGGGATCGGGACTAGCGGACTCTGGGGCCAACGTCCTGACTTTC
TRBD2,.,TRBV29-1,TRBJ2-3,CSSAGRAGPTDTQYF,TGCAGTTCTGCAGGTCGAGCGGGACCCACAGATACGCAGTATTTT
TRBD2,.,TRBV7-9,TRBJ2-7,CASMAGAGSEQYF,TGTGCCAGCATGGCGGGAGCGGGGAGCGAGCAGTACTTC
TRBD2,.,TRBV27,TRBJ2-3,CASSPLMAGEEDTQYF,TGTGCCAGCAGTCCCCTGATGGCGGGAGAGGAAGATACGCAGTATTTT
.,.,TRBV4-3,TRBJ2-7,CASSQAGSLGEQYF,TGCGCCAGCAGCCAAGCAGGTAGCCTCGGTGAGCAGTACTTC
.,.,TRBV29-1,TRBJ1-1,CSGLKGLQAFF,TGCAGCGGGCTCAAGGGACTCCAAGCTTTCTTT
.,.,TRBV1,TRBJ2-2,CTSSRTRDRANTGELFF,TGCACCAGCAGCCGGACTCGGGACAGGGCGAACACCGGGGAGCTGTTTTTT
.,.,TRBV7-8,TRBJ2-1,CASSSTANEQFF,TGTGCCAGCAGCTCGACAGCGAATGAGCAGTTCTTC
TRBD2,.,TRBV19,TRBJ2-1,CASSVRTSGPEDEQFF,TGTGCCAGTAGTGTTCGGACTAGCGGGCCCGAGGATGAGCAGTTCTTC
.,few,TRBV4-1,TRBJ2-7,CASSQVFKYEQYF,TGCGCCAGCAGCCAAGTATTCAAATACGAGCAGTACTTC
TRBD1,.,TRBV6-1,TRBJ2-5,CASMTGETQYF,TGTGCCAGCATGACAGGGGAGACCCAGTACTTC
.,.,TRBV11-2,TRBJ2-5,CASSLDLQALVQETQYF,TGTGCCAGCAGCTTAGATTTACAGGCTCTTGTCCAAGAGACCCAGTACTTC
.,once,TRBV5-1,TRBJ2-5,CASSLEETQYF,TGCGCCAGCAGCTTGGAGGAGACCCAGTACTTC
.,.,TRBV28,TRBJ2-7,CASSKNYEQYF,TGTGCCAGCAGTAAGAACTACGAGCAGTACTTC
.,once,TRBV19,TRBJ2-7,CASQYTGSSYEQYF,TGTGCCAGCCAATATACAGGGAGCTCCTACGAGCAGTACTTC
.,.,TRBV11-2,TRBJ2-7,CASSLYYEQYF,TGTGCCAGCAGCCTTTACTACGAGCAGTACTTC
.,.,TRBV11-2,TRBJ2-5,CASSLERPEETQYF,TGTGCCAGCAGCTTAGAGAGGCCCGAAGAGACCCAGTACTTC
.,.,TRBV28,TRBJ2-7,CASSLIRQRTYEQYF,TGTGCCAGCAGTTTAATTCGACAAAGAACCTACGAGCAGTACTTC
.,.,TRBV6-5,TRBJ2-2,CASSYHTGELFF,TGTGCCAGCAGTTACCACACCGGGGAGCTGTTTTTT
TRBD2,.,TRBV7-9,TRBJ2-1,CASSVVGASGSYEQFF,TGTGCCAGCAGCGTTGTTGGGGCTAGCGGGAGCTATGAGCAGTTCTTC